The 13 T cell receptor beta chains given below trace back to one sample, sequenced in a study of CD8+ T cells in alopecia areata. cDNA serving as the sequencing template came from extracted, reverse transcribed RNA. Here immunoSEQ multiplex PCR was the method, and the copy in TCRdb shows in-frame clones only, minus some. The sample carries 90,000 to 100,000 clones, less than 50% recorded once. The sequencing input was CD4+ T cells sorted from blood. The receptors stem from a human donor with alopecia areata.

The chain combines TRBV30 with TRBJ1-1, with 8 bases lining up with TRBD1. V gave up 5 bases and J gave up 3 bases; unmatched junction bases: 8. Looked up from germline, CDR1 is GTSNPN and CDR2 is SVGIG (reference sequence). This CDR3 contains 14 residues. The CDR3 sequence: CAWDPGGWDTEAFF. CDR3 coding DNA: TGTGCCTGGGACCCAGGGGGCTGGGACACTGAAGCTTTCTTT.

This chain joins TRBV28 and TRBJ2-7; D may be TRBD1 (5 bases). Trimming stripped 7 bases from V and 2 bases from J, with 18 bases between. CDR1 and CDR2 from the germline V gene are MDHEN and SYDVKM. This CDR3 contains 15 residues. The CDR3 DNA is TGTGCCAGCACTCTAAGCCCAGGGCCCCCCTACGAGCAGTACTTC. It translates to CASTLSPGPPYEQYF.

The chain is built from TRBV30 and TRBJ1-2; possibly TRBD1 for D (6 bases). Germline V gene data show CDR1 as GTSNPN and CDR2 as SVGIG (reference sequence). The V and J ends lost 0 bases and 3 bases respectively, with 14 bases between them. The CDR3 spans 15 residues. The CDR3 region is CAWSVWWKGDYGYTF. The CDR3 DNA sequence: TGTGCCTGGAGTGTATGGTGGAAGGGGGACTATGGCTACACCTTC.

V usage is TRBV5-1 and J usage is TRBJ2-5, with D possibly being TRBD1 (6 bases). The germline V gene encodes CDR1 SGHRS and CDR2 YFSETQ. The CDR3 spans 14 residues. Trimming pared 0 bases from V and 1 base from J, leaving 7 bases between. The CDR3 sequence is CASSLGQAQETQYF. The CDR3 bases are TGCGCCAGCAGCTTGGGACAGGCCCAAGAGACCCAGTACTTC.

The chain joins TRBV29-1 to TRBJ2-2, with 8 bases that match TRBD2. Trimming took 6 bases from V and 6 from J; bases not matched to a gene: 6. CDR3 length: 13 residues. In germline, CDR1 is SQVTM, CDR2 ANQGSEA. CDR3 nucleotide sequence: TGCAGCGTCGGGACTAGTGGTGCCGGGGAGCTGTTTTTT. Translated, it gives CSVGTSGAGELFF.

The sample holds many counts of this clone. The V and J genes are TRBV7-9 and TRBJ2-1; no firm D call. Germline assignment: CDR1 SEHNR and CDR2 FQNEAQ (reference sequence). V gave up 1 base and J gave up 4 bases, with 8 bases separating them. The CDR3 length is 14 residues. The CDR3 bases are TGTGCCAGCAGCTTAGATCTAGTTTACAATGAGCAGTTCTTC. It encodes CASSLDLVYNEQFF.

The chain uses TRBV5-1 and TRBJ2-5; D may be TRBD1 or TRBD2 (6 bases each). This CDR3 has 16 amino acids. Between the trimmed V and J ends, which lost 4 bases and 4 bases, there was a span of 20 bases. CDR1 is SGHRS, CDR2 YFSETQ, per germline. The CDR3 here is CASSGTGGAVIETQYF. The CDR3 DNA follows: TGCGCCAGCAGCGGGACCGGGGGCGCAGTTATAGAGACCCAGTACTTC.

This chain joins TRBV29-1 and TRBJ2-1, with 11 bases aligning to TRBD1. With V trimmed by 8 bases and J by 7 bases, 7 bases remained unmatched. The V gene's germline CDR1 is SQVTM and CDR2 ANQGSEA. This CDR3 region has 13 residues. The CDR3 DNA reads TGCAGCCACGGACAGGGGGCGCCTAATGAGCAGTTCTTC. This codes for CSHGQGAPNEQFF.

This chain uses TRBV29-1 with TRBJ1-2; D possibly corresponds to TRBD1 (6 bases). The CDR3 sequence is 12 residues long. V was cut by 7 bases and J by 2 bases, with 11 bases left in between. Germline V gene sequence: CDR1 SQVTM, CDR2 ANQGSEA. This CDR3 reads CSASGVNYGYTF. CDR3 sequence (DNA): TGCAGCGCCTCAGGGGTCAACTATGGCTACACCTTC.

The chain carries TRBV19 and TRBJ1-1, with D possibly TRBD1 on 5 matching bases. Between the trimmed V and J ends, which lost 5 bases and 5 bases, there was a span of 15 bases. Germline assignment: CDR1 LNHDA and CDR2 SQIVND (reference sequence). The CDR3 extends over 14 amino acids. The CDR3 DNA follows: TGTGCCAGTAGTCCCGGCAGGGCGGGTACTGAAGCTTTCTTT. The encoded protein is CASSPGRAGTEAFF. Combining the CDR3 with reference TRBV19 and TRBJ1-1 gives the whole variable domain DGGITQSPKYLFRKEGQNVTLSCEQNLNHDAMYWYRQDPGQGLRLIYYSQIVNDFQKGDIAEGYSVSREKKESFPLTVTSAQKNPTAFYLCASSPGRAGTEAFFGQGTRLTVV.

The chain carries TRBV29-1 and TRBJ1-3; possible D gene TRBD1, 5 bases. CDR3 size: 14 residues. V lost 0 bases to trimming and J lost 4 bases, with 10 bases between them. CDR1 is SQVTM and CDR2 is ANQGSEA in the germline V gene. The CDR3 reads CSVEDGRAGNTIYF. CDR3 nucleotides: TGCAGCGTTGAAGACGGCAGGGCGGGAAACACCATATATTTT.

The V and J genes are TRBV5-1 and TRBJ2-3, with D possibly being TRBD1 (6 bases). This CDR3 is built from 14 residues. V was cut by 4 bases and J by 3 bases, with 12 bases left in between. CDR1 SGHRS and CDR2 YFSETQ come from the germline V gene. This CDR3 is CASSMGQGTDTQYF. CDR3 nucleotide sequence: TGCGCCAGCAGCATGGGGCAGGGGACAGATACGCAGTATTTT.

In this sample, this clone turned up a few times. The rearrangement joins TRBV19 to TRBJ2-1, with D possibly being TRBD1 (6 bases). CDR3 length equals 12 residues. Germline CDR1 and CDR2: LNHDA and SQIVND (reference sequence). Trimming stripped 10 bases from V and 4 bases from J, with 11 bases between. Here the CDR3 DNA reads TGTGCCACCCTTGACAGGTACAATGAGCAGTTCTTC. It is translated as CATLDRYNEQFF.